Presented here are 26 T cell receptor beta chains from one specimen sequenced in a study of T cell responses to AZD1222 COVID-19 vaccine. The protocol was immunoSEQ multiplex PCR, while the TCRdb copy is restricted to in-frame clones and leaves out a portion. The sample comprises some 170,000 clones, about 92% of which are singletons, and about 3% rests with the top ten. The sample in question was peripheral blood, obtained on day 0 of AZD1222 vaccination. These receptor sequences come from an adult in good health.

V and J are TRBV7-9 and TRBJ2-3; D ambiguous. Deletions cut 1 base from V and 4 bases from J, with 9 bases between. This CDR3 comprises 14 residues. Germline CDR1 reads SEHNR; CDR2 reads FQNEAQ (reference sequence). The DNA of the CDR3 is TGTGCCAGCAGCTTAGGAACTTACGCAGATACGCAGTATTTT. Its protein product is CASSLGTYADTQYF.

The CDR3 region is CASSQAVLATNNEQFF. Written as DNA, the CDR3 is TGTGCCAGCAGCCAAGCGGTGCTAGCGACGAACAATGAGCAGTTCTTC. This chain joins TRBV16 and TRBJ2-1; weak D call: TRBD2 (6 bases). V was shortened by 2 bases and J by 5 bases, with 16 bases between the two germline ends. The CDR3 has 16 amino acids. The germline V gene encodes CDR1 KGHSY and CDR2 FQNENV. Supplemented by reference TRBV16 and TRBJ2-1, the full variable domain reads GEEVAQTPKHLVRGEGQKAKLYCAPIKGHSYVFWYQQVLKNEFKFLISFQNENVFDETGMPKERFSAKCLPNSPCSLEIQATKLEDSAVYFCASSQAVLATNNEQFFGPGTRLTVL.

The V and J genes are TRBV7-9 and TRBJ2-1, with TRBD2 matching 9 bases. The germline V gene has CDR1 SEHNR and CDR2 FQNEAQ (reference sequence). This CDR3 spans 14 amino acids. The ends lost 6 bases at V and 8 bases at J; junction bases unmatched: 8. CDR3 residues: CASRAGLAEHEQFF. In DNA form, the CDR3 reads TGTGCCAGCAGAGCGGGACTAGCCGAACATGAGCAGTTCTTC.

The chain uses TRBV3-1 (or the pseudogene TRBV3-2) and TRBJ1-2, with D uncertain. Germline V gene sequence: CDR1 LGHDT, CDR2 YNNKEL (reference sequence). This CDR3 comprises 14 residues. The germline V and J ends were trimmed by 4 bases and 0 bases, with 9 bases remaining between them. This CDR3 reads CASSPGAANYGYTF. CDR3 DNA sequence: TGTGCCAGCAGCCCCGGCGCCGCTAACTATGGCTACACCTTC.

The chain carries TRBV2 and TRBJ1-5; D gene ambiguous. Germline assignment: CDR1 SNHLY and CDR2 FYNNEI. V shed 5 bases and J shed 4 bases, with 9 bases lying between them. The CDR3 is 13 residues long. In DNA form, the CDR3 reads TGTGCCAGCAGTCAGTCGATTAATCAGCCCCAGCATTTT. Protein: CASSQSINQPQHF.

The chain combines TRBV19 with TRBJ1-1; D may be TRBD1 (5 bases). Trimming pared 7 bases from V and 1 base from J, leaving 13 bases between. CDR1 and CDR2 (germline): LNHDA, SQIVND (reference sequence). This CDR3 is built from 14 residues. The CDR3, as DNA: TGTGCCAGTACTAGGGGCGGGAGGAACACTGAAGCTTTCTTT. It codes for CASTRGGRNTEAFF.

This chain uses TRBV27 with TRBJ1-5; no clear D gene. The V end lost 1 base, the J end lost 3 bases, and 4 bases lay between the germline ends. Germline values: CDR1 MNHEY, CDR2 SMNVEV (reference sequence). The CDR3 runs to 13 residues. The CDR3 region has the DNA TGTGCCAGCAGTTTATGGGCCAATCAGCCCCAGCATTTT. Protein product: CASSLWANQPQHF.

The chain carries TRBV5-6 and TRBJ2-5; possible D gene TRBD1, 5 bases. The germline V gene has CDR1 SGHDT and CDR2 YYEEEE. The CDR3 spans 16 residues. V lost 2 bases and J lost 4, with 18 bases in between. The CDR3 spells CASSFLSGNPRETQYF. The CDR3 DNA is TGTGCCAGCAGCTTCCTTTCAGGGAACCCTAGAGAGACCCAGTACTTC.

This rearrangement joins TRBV30 to TRBJ2-1, with 9 bases that match TRBD2. The V gene's germline CDR1 is GTSNPN and CDR2 SVGIG (reference sequence). V trimming: 3 bases; J trimming: 5 bases; junction bases outside the gene matches: 8. The CDR3 consists of 15 residues. CDR3 sequence (DNA): TGTGCCTGGAGAAAGGCGGGAGGGCTCCACAATGAGCAGTTCTTC. Translated, it gives CAWRKAGGLHNEQFF.

This chain uses TRBV28 with TRBJ1-2; 9 nucleotides align to TRBD1. With 7 bases clipped from V and 2 bases from J, the junction kept 2 bases outside the gene matches. Per germline, CDR1 MDHEN and CDR2 SYDVKM. The CDR3 has 13 amino acids. CDR3 residues: CASKGTGNYGYTF. The DNA of the CDR3 is TGTGCCAGCAAGGGGACAGGGAACTATGGCTACACCTTC.

The V and J genes are TRBV30 and TRBJ1-1; 10 nucleotides align to TRBD1. Germline trimming cut 7 bases from V and 2 bases from J; bases unmatched to any gene: 4. The CDR3 is 13 amino acids. Germline CDR1 is GTSNPN and CDR2 is SVGIG (reference sequence). The CDR3 DNA follows: TGTGCCTCATGGACAGGGGGTAACACTGAAGCTTTCTTT. Translation gives CASWTGGNTEAFF.

DNA of the CDR3: TGTGCCAGCAGCCGAGGGTTGGCCGGGGAGCTGTTTTTT. It yields the protein CASSRGLAGELFF. The gene calls are TRBV3-1 (or the pseudogene TRBV3-2) and TRBJ2-2; D possibly corresponds to TRBD2 (5 bases). The ends were cut back, 4 bases at V and 6 bases at J, with 9 bases in the middle. The CDR3 is made up of 13 amino acids. Germline V lookup: CDR1 LGHDT, CDR2 YNNKEL (reference sequence).

This chain uses TRBV3-1 (or the pseudogene TRBV3-2) with TRBJ1-1; 10 nucleotides match TRBD1. Per the germline V gene, CDR1 is LGHDT and CDR2 is YNNKEL (reference sequence). This CDR3 has 15 residues. Germline trimming cut 4 bases from V and 5 bases from J; bases unmatched to any gene: 7. The CDR3 loop reads CASSPEDRGRTEAFF. The CDR3 DNA reads TGTGCCAGCAGCCCAGAGGACAGGGGGAGGACTGAAGCTTTCTTT.

CDR3 protein: CASSKDQGYGYTF. DNA for the CDR3: TGTGCCAGCAGCAAAGACCAGGGCTATGGCTACACCTTC. The chain recombines TRBV9 with TRBJ1-2, with D possibly TRBD1 on 5 matching bases. CDR1 and CDR2 (germline): SGDLS, YYNGEE. The CDR3 runs 13 residues. V lost 4 bases and J lost 4, with 11 bases in between.

The gene calls are TRBV6-1 and TRBJ1-6; D not certain. There are 16 residues in the CDR3. Germline CDR1 reads MNHNS; CDR2 reads SASEGT. V shed 2 bases and J shed 7 bases, with 15 bases lying between them. CDR3 coding DNA: TGTGCCAGCAGTGAACATCACGGGCGGGTCAATTCACCCCTCCACTTT. As protein: CASSEHHGRVNSPLHF.

The chain has TRBV3-1 (or the pseudogene TRBV3-2) and TRBJ2-7; the D gene is possibly TRBD2 (7 bases). Trimming took off 1 base at V and 6 bases at J, with 16 bases between the two ends. Germline CDR1 and CDR2: LGHDT and YNNKEL (reference sequence). The CDR3 runs 15 residues. The CDR3 spells CASSQVGGLYGEQYF. As DNA, the CDR3 is TGTGCCAGCAGCCAAGTGGGGGGGCTTTATGGCGAGCAGTACTTC.

The chain uses TRBV20-1 and TRBJ2-7; 11 nucleotides agree with TRBD2. The CDR3 covers 17 residues. J gave up 0 bases and V 3 bases, and 10 bases lay outside the gene matches. Germline V gene sequence: CDR1 DFQATT, CDR2 SNEGSKA (reference sequence). The CDR3: CSASGIGTSGFSYEQYF. In DNA form, the CDR3 reads TGCAGTGCTAGTGGTATTGGGACTAGCGGTTTCTCCTACGAGCAGTACTTC.

The V gene is TRBV2, the J gene TRBJ2-4; possibly TRBD1 or TRBD2 for D (5 bases each). Germline values: CDR1 SNHLY, CDR2 FYNNEI. The CDR3 runs to 16 residues. V was clipped by 6 bases and J by 0 bases, with 15 bases between them. The CDR3 loop reads CASRLAGGRAKNIQYF. The CDR3 bases are TGTGCCAGCAGGCTGGCTGGGGGAAGAGCCAAAAACATTCAGTACTTC.

The chain is built from TRBV14 and TRBJ1-1; the match to TRBD1 covers 7 bases. This CDR3 region has 15 residues. Germline V gives CDR1 SGHDN, CDR2 FVKESK. V was clipped by 0 bases and J by 5 bases; unmatched bases: 6. For the CDR3, the DNA is TGTGCCAGCAGCCAAGACCCACAGGGGAAGACTGAAGCTTTCTTT. It is translated as CASSQDPQGKTEAFF.

V gene TRBV7-8 combines with J gene TRBJ2-3; D not certain. Germline V gives CDR1 SGHVS, CDR2 FQNEAQ. The CDR3 is made up of 15 amino acids. V lost 4 bases to trimming and J lost 0 bases, with 11 bases between them. The CDR3 here is CASSSYFTSTDTQYF. The CDR3 DNA reads as TGTGCCAGCAGCTCGTACTTTACTAGCACAGATACGCAGTATTTT.

V is TRBV25-1 and J is TRBJ2-1; D is unresolved. Germline CDR1 is MGHDK and CDR2 is SYGVNS. V lost 7 bases, J lost 9 bases, and 10 bases lay in between. CDR3 length equals 11 residues. This CDR3 is CASKSGIEQFF. The CDR3 nucleotides read TGTGCCAGCAAGTCTGGGATTGAGCAGTTCTTC.

The chain recombines TRBV5-4 with TRBJ1-2; a weak D match, TRBD1 (5 bases). Germline V CDR1 and CDR2: SGHNT, YYREEE (reference sequence). The V gene lost 1 base and the J gene lost 7 bases, with 14 bases spanning the gap. The CDR3 has 14 amino acids. This chain's CDR3 is CASSLPGGQGGYTF. CDR3 coding DNA: TGTGCCAGCAGCTTGCCAGGCGGCCAGGGTGGCTACACCTTC.

V and J are TRBV12-5 and TRBJ1-1, with 7 bases lining up with TRBD1. The CDR3 spans 16 residues. The ends lost 5 bases at V and 4 bases at J; junction bases unmatched: 13. Per germline, CDR1 LGHNT and CDR2 FRNRAP. Here the CDR3 reads CASGERGRRTPTEAFF. The CDR3 nucleotides read TGTGCTAGTGGTGAAAGGGGGCGCCGGACTCCCACTGAAGCTTTCTTT.

This clone was seen once. The chain combines TRBV25-1 with TRBJ2-1; TRBD1 might be the D (7 bases). Trimming took 11 bases from V and 5 from J, leaving 19 bases between them. Germline CDR1 MGHDK, CDR2 SYGVNS. This CDR3 is 14 amino acids long. The CDR3 sequence: CASQGAGGHNEQFF. DNA for the CDR3: TGTGCCTCTCAAGGGGCAGGGGGGCACAATGAGCAGTTCTTC.

This rearrangement joins TRBV6-1 to TRBJ1-2, with a possible D match to TRBD1 (5 bases). V dropped 3 bases and J dropped 8 bases, with 16 bases sitting between them. Germline assignment: CDR1 MNHNS and CDR2 SASEGT. This CDR3 spans 14 amino acids. The CDR3 nucleotides read TGTGCCAGCAGTGAGTCCGGGGGACCCAGGGGCTACACCTTC. The encoded protein is CASSESGGPRGYTF.

V is TRBV5-1 and J is TRBJ2-2, with D possibly being TRBD2 (5 bases). CDR3 length: 13 residues. Germline V gene sequence: CDR1 SGHRS, CDR2 YFSETQ. V shed 0 bases and J shed 7 bases, with 7 bases lying between them. This CDR3 is CASSLDRDGELFF. The CDR3 DNA reads as TGCGCCAGCAGCTTGGATCGGGACGGGGAGCTGTTTTTT.